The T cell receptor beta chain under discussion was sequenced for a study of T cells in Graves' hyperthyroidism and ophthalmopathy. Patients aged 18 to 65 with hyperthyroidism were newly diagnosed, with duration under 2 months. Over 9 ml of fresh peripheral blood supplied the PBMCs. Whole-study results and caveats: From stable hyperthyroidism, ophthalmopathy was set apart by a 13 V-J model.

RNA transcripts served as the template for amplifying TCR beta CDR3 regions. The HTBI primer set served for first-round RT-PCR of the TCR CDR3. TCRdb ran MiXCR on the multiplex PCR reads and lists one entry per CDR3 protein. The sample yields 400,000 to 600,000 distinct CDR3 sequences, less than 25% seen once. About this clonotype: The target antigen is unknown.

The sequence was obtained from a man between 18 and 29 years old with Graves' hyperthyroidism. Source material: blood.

CDR3 bases: TGTGCCAGCAGTGAACTAGAAGGGTCCCATCAGCCCCAGCATTTT. Amino acid sequence: CASSELEGSHQPQHF. V usage is TRBV2 and J usage is TRBJ1-5; no clear D gene. Trimming pared 2 bases from V and 5 bases from J, leaving 13 bases between. The germline gives CDR1 SNHLY, CDR2 FYNNEI. CDR3 length equals 15 residues.